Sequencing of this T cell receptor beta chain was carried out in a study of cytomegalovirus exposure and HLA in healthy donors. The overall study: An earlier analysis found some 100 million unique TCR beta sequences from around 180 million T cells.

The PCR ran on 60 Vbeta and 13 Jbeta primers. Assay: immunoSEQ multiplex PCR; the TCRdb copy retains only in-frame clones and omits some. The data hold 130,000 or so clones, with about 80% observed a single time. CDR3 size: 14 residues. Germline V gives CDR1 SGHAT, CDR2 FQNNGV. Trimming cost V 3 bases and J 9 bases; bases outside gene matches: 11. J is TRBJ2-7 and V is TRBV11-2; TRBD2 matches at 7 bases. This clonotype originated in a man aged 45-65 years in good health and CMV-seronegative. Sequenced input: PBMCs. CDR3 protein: CASSFASGGRVQYF. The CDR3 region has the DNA TGTGCCAGCAGCTTCGCCTCTGGGGGGAGGGTGCAGTACTTC.